These 6 T cell receptor beta chains came from one sample sequenced in a study of T cell responses to AZD1222 COVID-19 vaccine. Sequencing used immunoSEQ multiplex PCR; TCRdb keeps in-frame clones, though not all of them. The record lists over 130,000 clones, of which the ten most abundant hold approximately 2%. Sequenced input: peripheral blood. These receptor sequences come from an adult in good health.

The chain uses TRBV6-6 and TRBJ2-3; tentatively, D is TRBD1 (5 bases). Germline V gives CDR1 MNHNY, CDR2 SVGAGI (reference sequence). This CDR3 comprises 14 residues. Between the trimmed V and J ends, which lost 2 bases and 6 bases, there was a span of 12 bases. CDR3 DNA: TGTGCCAGCAGTTACGCCCCAGGGTCCGATACGCAGTATTTT. Residues: CASSYAPGSDTQYF.

This chain joins TRBV15 and TRBJ1-4, with D unresolved. CDR1 and CDR2 (germline): LNHNV, YYDKDF (reference sequence). This CDR3 spans 13 amino acids. With 0 bases removed from V and 8 bases from J, the gap between germline ends came to 7 bases. The CDR3 DNA sequence: TGTGCCACCAGCAGAGATCGTGGGGAAAAACTGTTTTTT. This encodes CATSRDRGEKLFF.

The J gene is TRBJ1-3, the V gene TRBV3-1 (or the pseudogene TRBV3-2); tentative D call: TRBD1 (5 bases). Trimming shortened V by 10 bases and J by 3 bases, and 22 bases separated the two germline ends. Germline assignment: CDR1 LGHDT and CDR2 YNNKEL (reference sequence). This CDR3 is 16 amino acids long. Here the CDR3 reads CATSPLPGRLGNTIYF. DNA of the CDR3: TGTGCCACCTCCCCCCTCCCGGGGCGACTTGGAAACACCATATATTTT.

The rearrangement joins TRBV27 to TRBJ2-5; 7 nucleotides match TRBD1. The V gene end was trimmed by 6 bases and the J gene end by 6 bases; junction bases not matched to a gene: 10. Germline-derived CDR1 and CDR2 are MNHEY and SMNVEV (reference sequence). This CDR3 has 14 residues. The CDR3 spells CASRGLGQRQTQYF. As DNA, the CDR3 is TGTGCCAGCAGGGGGCTGGGACAGCGGCAGACCCAGTACTTC.

The chain combines TRBV5-1 with TRBJ1-1; 10 bases match TRBD1. Germline CDR1 and CDR2: SGHRS and YFSETQ. This CDR3 contains 15 residues. With 3 bases clipped from V and 5 bases from J, the junction kept 7 bases outside the gene matches. The CDR3 nucleotides are TGCGCCAGCAGCTCCACGACAGGGGGCGGAACTGAAGCTTTCTTT. Its translation is CASSSTTGGGTEAFF.

The CDR3 protein is CASSTGVIYGYTF. DNA of the CDR3: TGTGCCAGTAGTACAGGGGTCATCTATGGCTACACCTTC. The V call is TRBV19, the J call TRBJ1-2; possibly TRBD1 for D (6 bases). Per germline, CDR1 LNHDA and CDR2 SQIVND (reference sequence). Trimming cost V 4 bases and J 4 bases, with 10 bases left between them. This CDR3 comprises 13 residues.